What follows are 30 T cell receptor beta chains derived from one specimen sequenced in a study of cytomegalovirus exposure and HLA in healthy donors. Both 60 Vbeta primers and 13 Jbeta primers went into the PCR. Repertoires were generated with immunoSEQ multiplex PCR, while TCRdb's copy carries only in-frame clones and drops some. The table has about 110,000 clones, 73% seen once. Sequences were obtained from PBMCs. These receptors were taken from a man aged 35 to 55 in good health and CMV-seronegative.

A few counts support this clone. The CDR3 sequence is CASRQTGVNAIYF. CDR3 DNA sequence: TGTGCCAGCAGGCAGACAGGGGTTAACGCCATATATTTT. The chain combines TRBV7-2 with TRBJ1-3; TRBD1 matches 8 bases. Germline CDR1 reads SGHTA; CDR2 reads FQGNSA. The junction had 9 bases not matched to a gene; V was cut back by 6 bases and J by 11 bases. The CDR3 spans 13 residues.

The CDR3 protein is CASSQERASLTGANVLTF. In DNA, the CDR3 is TGCGCCAGCAGCCAAGAGAGGGCGTCCTTGACCGGGGCCAACGTCCTGACTTTC. The chain has TRBV4-1 and TRBJ2-6; possibly TRBD2 for D (5 bases). Between the trimmed V and J ends, which lost 0 bases and 4 bases, there was a span of 16 bases. Germline CDR1 reads MGHRA; CDR2 reads YSYEKL. The CDR3 runs 18 residues.

This chain joins TRBV7-2 and TRBJ1-4; weak D call: TRBD1 (6 bases). CDR1 and CDR2 from the germline V gene are SGHTA and FQGNSA. The CDR3 is made up of 14 amino acids. The V and J ends lost 3 bases and 8 bases respectively, with 13 bases between them. The CDR3 DNA sequence: TGTGCCAGCAGCTTTTCAGGGGCGAGCGAAAAACTGTTTTTT. Its protein is CASSFSGASEKLFF.

V gene TRBV30 combines with J gene TRBJ2-3; 9 bases are a match to TRBD2. The junction had 29 bases not matched to a gene; V was cut back by 0 bases and J by 7 bases. The CDR3 runs 22 residues. Per germline, CDR1 GTSNPN and CDR2 SVGIG (reference sequence). Here the CDR3 DNA reads TGTGCCTGGAGTGTTTGGTCAGGGCAGATGTCGGTAGCGGGGGAGCCTGAACATACGCAGTATTTT. Translated, it gives CAWSVWSGQMSVAGEPEHTQYF.

The chain combines TRBV4-2 with TRBJ1-2, with 11 bases matching TRBD1. From germline, CDR1 is LGHNA and CDR2 YNFKEQ. Trimming took 6 bases from V and 6 from J; bases not matched to a gene: 6. The CDR3 is 14 amino acids. The CDR3 is CASRPGQGAHGYTF. Written as DNA, the CDR3 is TGTGCCAGCAGACCCGGACAGGGGGCGCATGGCTACACCTTC.

This clone was found once. The chain couples TRBV28 to TRBJ2-7; 7 bases map to TRBD1. Germline V CDR1 and CDR2: MDHEN, SYDVKM. Trimming at V came to 2 bases and at J to 0 bases, leaving 10 bases not matched to a gene. The CDR3 contains 17 residues. The chain's CDR3 is CASSLATGFPSSYEQYF. Written as DNA, the CDR3 is TGTGCCAGCAGTTTAGCGACAGGGTTTCCGAGCTCCTACGAGCAGTACTTC.

On this clone itself: One end of the junction varies from germline; a read error may be responsible. This sequence joins TRBV29-1 and TRBJ1-2; perhaps TRBD1 as D (5 bases). CDR1 and CDR2 (germline): SQVTM, ANQGSEA. The CDR3 sequence is 16 residues long. The CDR3 protein is CSVEVVRGGSRYGYPF. For the CDR3, the DNA is TGCAGCGTTGAAGTTGTTAGGGGAGGTTCTCGATATGGCTACCCCTTC.

V and J are TRBV15 and TRBJ1-2; D is undetermined. The CDR3 has 14 residues. CDR1 is LNHNV and CDR2 is YYDKDF in the germline V gene (reference sequence). V dropped 8 bases and J dropped 7 bases, with 20 bases sitting between them. The CDR3 loop is CATGRGGREGGYTF. The CDR3 coding sequence is TGTGCCACCGGTCGGGGAGGGCGAGAAGGTGGCTACACCTTC.

This clone appeared once. V usage is TRBV6-1 and J usage is TRBJ2-5; 10 bases match TRBD2. With V trimmed by 2 bases and J by 1 base, 13 bases remained unmatched. The germline V gene encodes CDR1 MNHNS and CDR2 SASEGT. The CDR3 is 19 amino acids. DNA of the CDR3: TGTGCCAGCAGTGAAAAGGTCGAGCGGGGGGGCCTCCCCCAAGAGACCCAGTACTTC. Protein: CASSEKVERGGLPQETQYF.

The rearrangement links TRBV6-5 to TRBJ1-2; TRBD1 is a possible D gene (6 bases). CDR1 is MNHEY, CDR2 SVGAGI, per germline. Trimming cost V 6 bases and J 8 bases, with 13 bases left between them. The CDR3 is made up of 12 amino acids. The CDR3 loop is CASSTTGRGYTF. The CDR3 DNA reads as TGTGCCAGCAGCACCACAGGGCGGGGCTACACCTTC.

The chain joins TRBV19 to TRBJ2-7, with unresolved D. Germline V gene sequence: CDR1 LNHDA, CDR2 SQIVND (reference sequence). The CDR3 is made up of 13 amino acids. The V gene lost 4 bases and the J gene lost 6 bases, with 13 bases spanning the gap. The CDR3 nucleotides are TGTGCCAGTAGTACAACGGTTACGGGCGAGCAGTACTTC. It yields the protein CASSTTVTGEQYF. Filled out from reference TRBV19 and TRBJ2-7, the complete variable domain reads DGGITQSPKYLFRKEGQNVTLSCEQNLNHDAMYWYRQDPGQGLRLIYYSQIVNDFQKGDIAEGYSVSREKKESFPLTVTSAQKNPTAFYLCASSTTVTGEQYFGPGTRLTVT.

The gene calls are TRBV30 and TRBJ1-3; D perhaps matches TRBD1 (5 bases). Trimming took 3 bases from V and 0 from J, leaving 18 bases between them. This CDR3 contains 17 residues. The germline V gene encodes CDR1 GTSNPN and CDR2 SVGIG (reference sequence). CDR3 protein: CAWRNPGTDVSGNTIYF. In DNA form, the CDR3 reads TGTGCCTGGAGAAATCCCGGGACTGACGTCTCTGGAAACACCATATATTTT.

This clone was recorded once. The rearrangement joins TRBV30 to TRBJ1-4; D not resolved. Germline CDR1 GTSNPN, CDR2 SVGIG (reference sequence). V gave up 2 bases and J gave up 10 bases, with 20 bases separating them. The CDR3 has 15 residues. CDR3 nucleotide sequence: TGTGCCTGGAGTCCCCTGGACGCCGCGGAGGGAAAACTGTTTTTT. This translates into CAWSPLDAAEGKLFF.

This clone was counted a single time. This chain joins TRBV20-1 and TRBJ1-1; 7 bases line up with TRBD1. Per the germline V gene, CDR1 is DFQATT and CDR2 is SNEGSKA (reference sequence). This CDR3 has 11 amino acids. The trim removed 3 bases at V and 7 bases at J, leaving 2 bases unmatched. CDR3: CSARWDSEAFF. The CDR3 nucleotides are TGCAGTGCTAGGTGGGACAGTGAAGCTTTCTTT.

The rearrangement joins TRBV5-1 to TRBJ2-7; D is unresolved. The V end lost 0 bases, the J end lost 4 bases, and 8 bases lay between the germline ends. CDR1 and CDR2 (germline): SGHRS, YFSETQ. CDR3 length: 13 amino acids. Here the CDR3 reads CASSLASRYEQYF. The CDR3 region has the DNA TGCGCCAGCAGCTTGGCTTCACGGTACGAGCAGTACTTC. Filled out from reference TRBV5-1 and TRBJ2-7, the complete variable domain reads KAGVTQTPRYLIKTRGQQVTLSCSPISGHRSVSWYQQTPGQGLQFLFEYFSETQRNKGNFPGRFSGRQFSNSRSEMNVSTLELGDSALYLCASSLASRYEQYFGPGTRLTVT.

J is TRBJ2-5 and V is TRBV2; the match to TRBD2 covers 11 bases. From germline, CDR1 is SNHLY and CDR2 FYNNEI. The V and J ends lost 3 bases and 7 bases, in that order; junction bases with no gene match: 13. The CDR3 contains 17 residues. The CDR3 DNA reads TGTGCCAGCAGTGATCCGGGACTAGCGGATGCCCGGTGGACCCAGTACTTC. Protein: CASSDPGLADARWTQYF.

The chain carries TRBV7-2 and TRBJ2-2, with D perhaps matching TRBD2 (6 bases). The ends were cut back, 6 bases at V and 5 bases at J, with 10 bases in the middle. Germline CDR1 is SGHTA and CDR2 is FQGNSA. The CDR3 has 13 residues. This chain's CDR3 is CASRSGGTGELFF. The CDR3, as DNA: TGTGCCAGCAGATCCGGAGGGACCGGGGAGCTGTTTTTT.

This chain uses TRBV5-5 with TRBJ2-3, with D possibly matching TRBD1 (5 bases). V was trimmed by 2 bases and J by 4 bases, leaving 14 bases between them. Per the germline V gene, CDR1 is SGHKS and CDR2 is YYEKEE (reference sequence). This CDR3 region has 15 residues. The CDR3 protein is CASSFSGLDADTQYF. For the CDR3, the DNA is TGTGCCAGCAGCTTTTCAGGGCTCGACGCAGATACGCAGTATTTT.

The chain uses TRBV6-6 and TRBJ1-1; 9 nucleotides match TRBD1. Germline CDR1 MNHNY, CDR2 SVGAGI (reference sequence). The CDR3 has 15 amino acids. The V gene end was trimmed by 4 bases and the J gene end by 1 base; junction bases not matched to a gene: 4. The CDR3 loop is CASSSRDRANTEAFF. CDR3 nucleotides: TGTGCCAGCAGTTCCCGGGACAGGGCGAACACTGAAGCTTTCTTT.

The V call is TRBV5-5, the J call TRBJ1-1, with D possibly matching TRBD1 (6 bases). V was clipped by 4 bases and J by 7 bases, with 14 bases between them. Germline CDR1 and CDR2: SGHKS and YYEKEE (reference sequence). CDR3 length: 13 amino acids. The CDR3 DNA is TGTGCCAGCAGCATCACAGGGTACAGTGAAGCTTTCTTT. The encoded protein is CASSITGYSEAFF.

The chain employs TRBV28 and TRBJ2-1; TRBD2 matches at 13 bases. V dropped 6 bases and J dropped 9; count of bases not matched to a gene: 8. From germline, CDR1 is MDHEN and CDR2 SYDVKM. This CDR3 contains 15 residues. CDR3 residues: CASSPTSGGLGEQFF. DNA for the CDR3: TGTGCCAGCAGCCCGACTAGCGGGGGGCTCGGTGAGCAGTTCTTC.

This rearrangement joins TRBV18 to TRBJ2-1; 8 bases are a match to TRBD1. This CDR3 has 16 residues. Germline V gives CDR1 KGHSH, CDR2 LQKENI. J lost 2 bases, V lost 4 bases, and 7 bases had no gene match. CDR3 region: CASSRGGTGAYNEQFF. The CDR3 DNA sequence: TGTGCCAGCTCACGAGGGGGGACAGGTGCCTACAATGAGCAGTTCTTC.

This chain connects TRBV7-8 to TRBJ2-4, with 9 positions matching TRBD2. CDR1 is SGHVS and CDR2 is FQNEAQ in the germline V gene. The CDR3 has 17 residues. V trimming: 4 bases; J trimming: 6 bases; junction bases outside the gene matches: 13. The CDR3 is CASSSPSRGGGGNIQYF. Written as DNA, the CDR3 is TGTGCCAGCAGCTCCCCCTCGCGGGGGGGCGGGGGAAACATTCAGTACTTC.

The rearrangement links TRBV2 to TRBJ1-6; D unresolved. V was cut by 8 bases and J by 12 bases, with 8 bases left in between. The CDR3 is made up of 10 amino acids. The germline V gene has CDR1 SNHLY and CDR2 FYNNEI. CDR3 sequence reads: CASRGEPLHF. DNA for the CDR3: TGTGCCAGCCGGGGAGAACCCCTCCACTTT.

This chain links TRBV28 with TRBJ1-1; D is unclear. The V gene lost 2 bases and the J gene lost 3 bases, with 4 bases spanning the gap. CDR1 is MDHEN, CDR2 SYDVKM, per germline. The CDR3 runs to 12 residues. The CDR3 loop is CASSLPHTEAFF. The CDR3 nucleotides read TGTGCCAGCAGTTTACCTCACACTGAAGCTTTCTTT. Based on the CDR3 plus reference TRBV28 and TRBJ1-1, the full variable domain is DVKVTQSSRYLVKRTGEKVFLECVQDMDHENMFWYRQDPGLGLRLIYFSYDVKMKEKGDIPEGYSVSREKKERFSLILESASTNQTSMYLCASSLPHTEAFFGQGTRLTVV.

The chain employs TRBV19 and TRBJ1-1; no firm D call. Germline CDR1 LNHDA, CDR2 SQIVND (reference sequence). V was trimmed by 11 bases and J by 1 base, leaving 8 bases between them. The CDR3 length is 11 residues. CDR3: CALVGNTEAFF. The CDR3 region has the DNA TGTGCCCTTGTCGGGAACACTGAAGCTTTCTTT.

This clone turned up a few times. The chain employs TRBV7-9 and TRBJ1-1; TRBD1 agrees at 9 bases. CDR1 and CDR2 (germline): SEHNR, FQNEAQ (reference sequence). The CDR3 sequence is 13 residues long. V was clipped by 3 bases and J by 8 bases; unmatched bases: 4. In DNA form, the CDR3 reads TGTGCCAGCAGCTTGGGACAGGGTGGCGAAGCTTTCTTT. The encoded protein is CASSLGQGGEAFF.

The V gene is TRBV30, the J gene TRBJ2-7; 9 bases are shared with TRBD2. There are 17 residues in the CDR3. V gave up 5 bases and J gave up 0 bases; unmatched junction bases: 14. Germline assignment: CDR1 GTSNPN and CDR2 SVGIG (reference sequence). The CDR3 region has the DNA TGTGCCTGGTCCGGGGTAGCGGGGGCCCGCACCTCCTACGAGCAGTACTTC. It specifies CAWSGVAGARTSYEQYF.

V is TRBV15 and J is TRBJ1-1, with 9 bases aligning to TRBD1. Trimming at V came to 3 bases and at J to 4 bases, leaving 9 bases not matched to a gene. CDR3 size: 16 residues. The germline V gene has CDR1 LNHNV and CDR2 YYDKDF (reference sequence). The CDR3 sequence is CATSSMDRGLFTEAFF. In DNA form, the CDR3 reads TGTGCCACCAGCAGCATGGACAGGGGTTTGTTCACTGAAGCTTTCTTT.

The J gene is TRBJ2-1, the V gene TRBV19; TRBD1 matches 9 bases. The germline gives CDR1 LNHDA, CDR2 SQIVND (reference sequence). This CDR3 is 17 amino acids long. The J segment lost 6 bases and the V segment lost 4 bases, leaving 13 bases of the junction unmatched. CDR3 protein: CASSRSGAGQGINEQFF. The CDR3 nucleotides read TGTGCCAGTAGTAGGTCCGGGGCGGGACAGGGTATCAATGAGCAGTTCTTC.